Given below is one T cell receptor (beta chain) in context. Its antigen target is currently unknown. Per-nucleotide qualities are absent, and no much larger clonotype sits a single base away. Expansion of CD8+CD57+ cells had been shown by flow cytometry in the patients chosen for sequencing. Every patient had severe acquired aplastic anemia, diagnosed using the International Study of Aplastic Anemia and Agranulocytosis and Camitta criteria. At the time blood was sampled, none of the patients had received any therapy. In the study, sorted CD4+ and CD8+ blood T cells from patients with severe aplastic anemia and from healthy subjects underwent deep sequencing of TCR repertoires. Patients were enrolled under clinicaltrials.gov protocols 00001620, 01623167, 00001397, 00071045, 00081523 and 00961064 in the USA. Ficoll-Paque density gradient centrifugation was used to isolate peripheral blood mononuclear cells. Before DNA extraction, CD4+ and CD8+ T cells were sorted by FACS or by magnetic beads.

The CDR3, from cysteine to phenylalanine, totals 13 residues. Of all the DNA, just the CDR3 is kept, 39 bases in frame from base 1. CDR1 and CDR2, per the germline V gene (reference sequence), are DFQATT and SNEGSKA. This entry belongs to a study of CD8+CD57+ T cells in acquired aplastic anemia (dated by TCRdb to 2017 to 2018). General notes on the study: Extracted DNA from sorted CD4+ and CD8+ cells averaged around 3.2 ug, ranging from roughly 0.17 to 27.4 ug. A CD8+CD57+ expansion meant a frequency higher than the mean frequency seen in healthy subjects.

Genomic DNA served as template for TCR beta VDJ combination and CDR3 sequence profiling. An Illumina HiSeq 2000 was the platform used for TCR repertoire sequencing. The original pipeline was this. Repertoires were assessed using TRBV/TRBJ rearrangement plots, CDR3 size and DJ length profiles, and Simpson's diversity index. Whichever DNA sequence was most abundant in the deep sequencing data was defined as the immunodominant clone. CDR3 amino acid sequences were checked for sharing across subjects and were also compared against the VDJdb database and published repertoires. The public reads were run again by TCRdb, first through fastp at Q25 and then through MiXCR, and only productive beta chains were kept. Every entry covers one CDR3 protein and lists the most common genes and DNA from its rows. TCRdb, not the original authors, processed these V and J calls. This sample is represented by roughly 180,000 distinct CDR3 sequences; roughly 50% of them were singletons. The leading ten clones occupy about an eighth of the sample.

Beyond this particular receptor, the publication reports: CD8+ Simpson's diversity did not differ significantly between patients and healthy controls (P=0.060). Although 25 to 30 CD8+ CDR3 sequences were shared by patients and controls, these sequences appeared highly expressed in patients and within the immunodominant clones of patients.

The TCR comes from a human donor with aplastic anemia. The sequence is built from TRBV20-1 and TRBJ2-7; the junction holds 13 bases that match TRBD2. The DNA end lines up better with TRBJ2-1; the J call may be wrong. Sequencing used sorted CD4+, CD8+, or CD8+CD57+ T cells (not recorded which) from PBMCs. The CDR3 has the sequence CSARDGTSGTQFF. The nucleotide sequence reads as follows: TGCAGTGCTAGAGATGGGACTAGCGGGACGCAGTTCTTC.